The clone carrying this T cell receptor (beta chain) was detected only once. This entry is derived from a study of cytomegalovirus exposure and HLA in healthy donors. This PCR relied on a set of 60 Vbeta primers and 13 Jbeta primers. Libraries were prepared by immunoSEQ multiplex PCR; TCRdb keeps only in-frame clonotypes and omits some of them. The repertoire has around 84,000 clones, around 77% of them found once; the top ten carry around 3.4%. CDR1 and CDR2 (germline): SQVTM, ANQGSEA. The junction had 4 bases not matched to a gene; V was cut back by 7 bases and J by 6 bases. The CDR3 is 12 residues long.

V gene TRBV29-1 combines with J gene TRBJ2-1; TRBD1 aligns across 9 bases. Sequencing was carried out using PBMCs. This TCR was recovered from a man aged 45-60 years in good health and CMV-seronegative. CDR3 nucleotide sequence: TGCAGCGCACGGACAGGGGTCAATGAGCAGTTCTTC. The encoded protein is CSARTGVNEQFF.